This T cell receptor beta chain was captured in a study of blood T cell repertoires in COVID-19. Overall study context: The samples span acute and convalescent COVID-19 from the United States, Italy and Spain.

In Cohort 3, a recovered donor had either two negative PCRs, clearance, or symptom resolution. The CDR3 has 15 residues. Germline CDR1 reads SGHNT; CDR2 reads YYREEE (reference sequence). V gave up 5 bases and J gave up 1 base, with 14 bases separating them. Sequencing was performed with immunoSEQ multiplex PCR; in TCRdb, only in-frame clones are kept and a portion is missing. Here the sample spans approximately 270,000 clones, more than 75% being singletons. This sequence originates from a man in his forties or fifties who had recovered from COVID-19. V and J are TRBV5-4 and TRBJ2-3; D gene uncertain. Material: PBMCs or T cells enriched from blood (not recorded which). In DNA form, the CDR3 reads TGTGCCAGCAGATATACAGCTCGTGGCACAGATACGCAGTATTTT. Translating gives CASRYTARGTDTQYF. Using reference TRBV5-4 and TRBJ2-3 for the parts outside the CDR3, the full variable domain is ETGVTQSPTHLIKTRGQQVTLRCSSQSGHNTVSWYQQALGQGPQFIFQYYREEENGRGNFPPRFSGLQFPNYSSELNVNALELDDSALYLCASRYTARGTDTQYFGPGTRLTVL.